The source of this TCR beta chain is a study of CD8 T cells in Susac syndrome. Study-wide background: Each patient with Susac syndrome, at the time of blood draw, was therapy-naive, on corticosteroids, or on intravenous immunoglobulin alone.

Trimming removed 3 bases from V and 8 bases from J; junction bases left unmatched: 11. Germline V gene lookup returns CDR1 MDHEN and CDR2 SYDVKM. The CDR3 is made up of 16 amino acids. Reverse transcription used roughly 0.45 to 1 ug RNA and random hexamers. From the immunoSEQ multiplex PCR reads, TCRdb called clonotypes with MiXCR, one entry per CDR3 protein. The sample records under 90,000 distinct CDR3 sequences, 85% to 95% being singletons. The sequenced sample consisted of CD4+ T cells from PBMCs. The sequence derives from a human donor with Susac syndrome. V and J are TRBV28 and TRBJ2-1; 9 nucleotides align to TRBD2. The CDR3: CASSLSVGGRADEQFF. The DNA of the CDR3 is TGTGCCAGCAGTTTGAGCGTTGGCGGGAGGGCTGATGAGCAGTTCTTC.